This TCR beta chain was observed in a study of identical twins. TCRdb redid the calling of the 5' RACE reads with MiXCR, one entry per CDR3 protein. The top ten hold about 8.1% of the sample, which has 300,000 to 400,000 distinct CDR3 sequences, approximately 8.8% seen once. This clonotype was observed many times. With 0 bases clipped from V and 6 bases from J, the junction kept 17 bases outside the gene matches. Germline CDR1 WNHNN, CDR2 SYGVQD (reference sequence). CDR3 size: 19 residues. Sequencing was performed on naive T cells sorted from blood. J is TRBJ2-5 and V is TRBV10-1; the match to TRBD1 covers 9 bases. The clonotype was recovered from a woman in her forties or fifties in good health. CDR3 protein: CASSESETYWTGESQTQYF. CDR3 DNA: TGCGCCAGCAGTGAGTCCGAAACTTACTGGACAGGGGAAAGCCAGACCCAGTACTTC.